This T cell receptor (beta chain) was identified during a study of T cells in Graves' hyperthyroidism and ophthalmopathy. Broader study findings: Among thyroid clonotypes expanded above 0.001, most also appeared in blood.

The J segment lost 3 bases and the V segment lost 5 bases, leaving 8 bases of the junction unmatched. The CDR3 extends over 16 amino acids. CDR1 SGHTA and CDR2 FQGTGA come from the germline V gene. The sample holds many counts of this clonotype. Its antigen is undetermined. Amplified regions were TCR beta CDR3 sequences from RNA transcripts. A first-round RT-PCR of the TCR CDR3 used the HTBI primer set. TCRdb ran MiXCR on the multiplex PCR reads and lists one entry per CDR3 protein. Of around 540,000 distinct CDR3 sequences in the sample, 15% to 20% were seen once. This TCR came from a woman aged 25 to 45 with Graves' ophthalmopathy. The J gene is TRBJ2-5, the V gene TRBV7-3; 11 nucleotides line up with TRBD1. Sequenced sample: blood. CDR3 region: CASSPGPGQGEETQYF. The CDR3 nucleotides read TGTGCCAGCAGCCCCGGACCGGGACAGGGGGAAGAGACCCAGTACTTC.